The clone carrying this T cell receptor (beta chain) was picked up a small number of times. Its antigen is undetermined. These data belong to a study of beta chain features in type 1 diabetes. CDR1 is KGHSH, CDR2 LQKENI, per germline. V shed 5 bases, J shed 6 bases, and the junction held 16 bases outside the gene matches. This CDR3 region has 17 residues. General observations from the study: Type 1 diabetes patients had moderately but significantly shorter TCRB CDR3s in all four CD4+ subsets. Lower insertion and higher deletion counts appeared at VDJ junctions in type 1 diabetes patients.

All of the isolated RNA was reverse transcribed, so expressed TCRB transcripts were sequenced. Naive, central memory and regulatory T cell samples yielded around 3.4 million reads on average. The assay was immunoSEQ multiplex PCR, and TCRdb's table has in-frame clones only and misses some. The table shows approximately 270,000 clones, with 14% occurring only once. The TCR originated in a man aged 25 to 45 with type 1 diabetes. Sequencing was done on a sample of naive CD4+ T cells from blood. The genes are TRBV18 and TRBJ2-7, with TRBD1 matching over 10 bases. The CDR3 spells CASSAYNSGTGVSEQYF. CDR3 coding DNA: TGTGCCAGCTCAGCTTACAATTCCGGGACAGGGGTTTCCGAGCAGTACTTC.